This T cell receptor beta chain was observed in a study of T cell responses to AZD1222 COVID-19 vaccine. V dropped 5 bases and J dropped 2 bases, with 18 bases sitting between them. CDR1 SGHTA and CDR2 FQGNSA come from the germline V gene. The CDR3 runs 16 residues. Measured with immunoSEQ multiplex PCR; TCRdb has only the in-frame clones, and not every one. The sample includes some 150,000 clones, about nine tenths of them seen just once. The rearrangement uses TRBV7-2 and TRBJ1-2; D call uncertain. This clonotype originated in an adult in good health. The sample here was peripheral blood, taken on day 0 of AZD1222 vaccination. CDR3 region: CASSDVYRGPNYGYTF. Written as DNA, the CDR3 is TGTGCCAGCAGCGACGTATACAGAGGACCGAACTATGGCTACACCTTC.